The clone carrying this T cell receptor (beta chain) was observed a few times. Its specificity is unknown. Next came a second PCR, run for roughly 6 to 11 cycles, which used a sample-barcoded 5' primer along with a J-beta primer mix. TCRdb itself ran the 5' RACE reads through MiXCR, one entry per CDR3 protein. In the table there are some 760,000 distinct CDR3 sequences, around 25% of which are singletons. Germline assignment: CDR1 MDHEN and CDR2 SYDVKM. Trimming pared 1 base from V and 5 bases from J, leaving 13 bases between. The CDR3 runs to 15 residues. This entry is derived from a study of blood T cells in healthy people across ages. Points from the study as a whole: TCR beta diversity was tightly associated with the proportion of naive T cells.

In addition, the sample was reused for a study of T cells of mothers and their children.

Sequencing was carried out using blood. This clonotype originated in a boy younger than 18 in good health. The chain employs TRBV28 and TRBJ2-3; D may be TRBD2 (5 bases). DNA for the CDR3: TGTGCCAGCAGTTTATCGGGGAGCCCGGGAGATACGCAGTATTTT. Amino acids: CASSLSGSPGDTQYF.